The table lists the clone carrying this T cell receptor beta chain with many counts. Its antigen is as yet unknown. This CDR3 is built from 16 residues. Germline V gene lookup returns CDR1 SGHRS and CDR2 YFSETQ. Trimming removed 0 bases from V and 2 bases from J; junction bases left unmatched: 4. The data derive from a study of neurological immune-mediated disorders. Study observations and caveats: The study phylogenetically grouped the repertoires of 18 of 34 multiple sclerosis patients into one related-CDR3 cluster, a possible signature.

The cDNA came from 5'RACE, which used 10-nucleotide random UMIs. One entry per CDR3 protein results from TCRdb running MiXCR on the 5' RACE reads. The table has 71,000 or so distinct CDR3 sequences, about 5.2% seen once. The chain employs TRBV5-1 and TRBJ1-2; 10 nucleotides match TRBD1. Sequencing was performed on PBMCs. The sequence was obtained from a woman in her twenties or thirties with multiple sclerosis. CDR3 DNA sequence: TGCGCCAGCAGCTTGGTCCCGGGACAGGGGAACTATGGCTACACCTTC. It specifies CASSLVPGQGNYGYTF.